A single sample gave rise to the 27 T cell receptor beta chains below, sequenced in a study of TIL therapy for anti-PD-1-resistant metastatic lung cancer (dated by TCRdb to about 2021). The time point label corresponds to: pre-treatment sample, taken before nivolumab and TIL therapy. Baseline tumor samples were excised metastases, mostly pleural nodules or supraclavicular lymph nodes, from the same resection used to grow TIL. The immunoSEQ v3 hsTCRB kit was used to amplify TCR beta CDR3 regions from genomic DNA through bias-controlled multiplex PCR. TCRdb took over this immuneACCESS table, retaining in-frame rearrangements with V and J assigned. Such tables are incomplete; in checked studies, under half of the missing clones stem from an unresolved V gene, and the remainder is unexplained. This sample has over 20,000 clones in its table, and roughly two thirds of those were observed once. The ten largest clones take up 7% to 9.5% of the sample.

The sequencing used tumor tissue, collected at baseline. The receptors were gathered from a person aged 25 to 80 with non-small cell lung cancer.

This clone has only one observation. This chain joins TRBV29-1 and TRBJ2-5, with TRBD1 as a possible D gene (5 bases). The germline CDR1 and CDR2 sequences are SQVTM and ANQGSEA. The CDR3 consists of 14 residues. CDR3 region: CNALPLIGAETQYF. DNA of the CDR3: TGCAACGCTTTACCGCTTATAGGGGCCGAGACCCAGTACTTC.

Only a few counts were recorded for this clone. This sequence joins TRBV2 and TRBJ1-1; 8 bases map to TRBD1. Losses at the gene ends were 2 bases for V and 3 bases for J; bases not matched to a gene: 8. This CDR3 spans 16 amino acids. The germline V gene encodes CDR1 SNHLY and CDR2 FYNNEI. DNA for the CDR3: TGTGCCAGCAGTGAATCGACAGGGGAAGGGTACACTGAAGCTTTCTTT. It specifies CASSESTGEGYTEAFF.

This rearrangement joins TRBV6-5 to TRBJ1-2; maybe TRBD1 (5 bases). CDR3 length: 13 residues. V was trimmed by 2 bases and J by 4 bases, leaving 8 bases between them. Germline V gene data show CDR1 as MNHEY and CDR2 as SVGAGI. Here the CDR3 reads CASSYRQGYGYTF. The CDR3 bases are TGTGCCAGCAGTTACCGGCAGGGCTATGGCTACACCTTC.

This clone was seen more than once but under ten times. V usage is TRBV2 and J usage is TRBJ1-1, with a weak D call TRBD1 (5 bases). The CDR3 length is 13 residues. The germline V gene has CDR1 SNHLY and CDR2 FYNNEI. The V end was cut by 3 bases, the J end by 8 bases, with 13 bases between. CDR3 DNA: TGTGCCAGCAGTGAGTGGGACCGCGAGGAAGCTTTCTTT. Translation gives CASSEWDREEAFF.

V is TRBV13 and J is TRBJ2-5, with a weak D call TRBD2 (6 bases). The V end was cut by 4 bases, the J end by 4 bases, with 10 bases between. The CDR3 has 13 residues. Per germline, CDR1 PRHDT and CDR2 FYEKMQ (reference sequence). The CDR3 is CASSWDSRETQYF. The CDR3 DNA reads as TGTGCCAGCAGCTGGGACTCTAGAGAGACCCAGTACTTC.

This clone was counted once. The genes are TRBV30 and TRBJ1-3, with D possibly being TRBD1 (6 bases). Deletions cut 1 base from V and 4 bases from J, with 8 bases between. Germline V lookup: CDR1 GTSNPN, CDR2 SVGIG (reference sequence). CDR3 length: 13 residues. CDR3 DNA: TGTGCCTGGAGTGCCACAGGGGGAAACACCATATATTTT. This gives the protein CAWSATGGNTIYF.

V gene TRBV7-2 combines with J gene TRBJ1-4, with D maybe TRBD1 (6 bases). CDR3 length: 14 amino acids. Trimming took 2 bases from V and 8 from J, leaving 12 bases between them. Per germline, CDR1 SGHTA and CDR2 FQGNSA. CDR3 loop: CASSLRGGREKLFF. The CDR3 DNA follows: TGTGCCAGCAGCTTAAGGGGGGGGAGGGAAAAACTGTTTTTT.

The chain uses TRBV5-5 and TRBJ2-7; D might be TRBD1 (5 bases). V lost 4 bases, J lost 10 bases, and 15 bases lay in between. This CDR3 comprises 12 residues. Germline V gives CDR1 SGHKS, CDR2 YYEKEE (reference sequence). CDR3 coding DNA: TGTGCCAGCAGCACCCACAGGTACCCACAGTACTTC. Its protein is CASSTHRYPQYF.

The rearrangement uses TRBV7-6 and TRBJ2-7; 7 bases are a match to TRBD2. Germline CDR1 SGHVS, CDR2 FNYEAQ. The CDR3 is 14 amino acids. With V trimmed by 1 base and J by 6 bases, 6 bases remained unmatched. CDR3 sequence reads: CASSLGAWGGEQYF. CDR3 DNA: TGTGCCAGCAGCTTAGGGGCCTGGGGGGGCGAGCAGTACTTC.

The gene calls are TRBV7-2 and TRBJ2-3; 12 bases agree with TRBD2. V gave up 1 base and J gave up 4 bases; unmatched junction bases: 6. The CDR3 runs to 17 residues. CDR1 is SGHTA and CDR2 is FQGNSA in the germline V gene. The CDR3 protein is CASSLVLAGGLSDTQYF. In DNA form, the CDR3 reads TGTGCCAGCAGCTTAGTTCTAGCGGGGGGGCTATCAGATACGCAGTATTTT.

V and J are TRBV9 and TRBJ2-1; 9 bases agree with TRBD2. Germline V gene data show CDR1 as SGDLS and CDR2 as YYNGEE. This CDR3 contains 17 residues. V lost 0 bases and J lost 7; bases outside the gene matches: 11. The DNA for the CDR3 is TGTGCCAGCAGCGTAGCGGCCGGGAGCGGGGGGCGAAATGAGCAGTTCTTC. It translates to CASSVAAGSGGRNEQFF.

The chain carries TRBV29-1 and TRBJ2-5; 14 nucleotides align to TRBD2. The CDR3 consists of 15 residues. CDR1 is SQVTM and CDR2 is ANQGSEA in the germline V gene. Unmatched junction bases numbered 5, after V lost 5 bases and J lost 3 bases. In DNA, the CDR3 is TGCAGCGTTAGTAGGGGACTAGCGGGGGAAGAGACCCAGTACTTC. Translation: CSVSRGLAGEETQYF.

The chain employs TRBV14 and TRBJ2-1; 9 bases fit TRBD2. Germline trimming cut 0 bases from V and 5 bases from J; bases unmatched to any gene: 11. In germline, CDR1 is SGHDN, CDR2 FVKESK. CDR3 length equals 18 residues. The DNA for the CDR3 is TGTGCCAGCAGCCAAGAAAATAGCGGGGGACCCAGGGACAATGAGCAGTTCTTC. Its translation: CASSQENSGGPRDNEQFF.

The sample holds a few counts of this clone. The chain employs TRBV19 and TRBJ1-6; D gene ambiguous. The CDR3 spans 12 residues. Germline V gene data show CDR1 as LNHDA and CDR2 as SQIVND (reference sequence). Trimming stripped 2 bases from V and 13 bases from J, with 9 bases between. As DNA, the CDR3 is TGTGCCAGTAGTATAACCCCGCCTCCCCTCCACTTT. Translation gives CASSITPPPLHF.

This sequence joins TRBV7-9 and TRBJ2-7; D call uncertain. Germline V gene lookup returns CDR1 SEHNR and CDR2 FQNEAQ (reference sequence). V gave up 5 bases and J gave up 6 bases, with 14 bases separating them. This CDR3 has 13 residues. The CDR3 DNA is TGTGCCAGCAGCCCCCCACAGTCCCCCGAGCAGTACTTC. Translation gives CASSPPQSPEQYF.

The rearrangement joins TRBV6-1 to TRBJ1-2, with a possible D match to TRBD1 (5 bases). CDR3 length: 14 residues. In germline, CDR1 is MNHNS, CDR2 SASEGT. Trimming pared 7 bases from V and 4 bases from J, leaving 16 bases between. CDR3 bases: TGTGCCAGCAATCTCCCGGGGACGGCCTATGGCTACACCTTC. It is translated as CASNLPGTAYGYTF.

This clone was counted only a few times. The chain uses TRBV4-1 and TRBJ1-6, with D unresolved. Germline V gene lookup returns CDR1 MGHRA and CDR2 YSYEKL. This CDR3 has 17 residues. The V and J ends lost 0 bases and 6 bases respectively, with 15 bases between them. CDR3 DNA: TGCGCCAGCAGCCAAGAAGTTGTGAGAGCCAGTAATTCACCCCTCCACTTT. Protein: CASSQEVVRASNSPLHF.

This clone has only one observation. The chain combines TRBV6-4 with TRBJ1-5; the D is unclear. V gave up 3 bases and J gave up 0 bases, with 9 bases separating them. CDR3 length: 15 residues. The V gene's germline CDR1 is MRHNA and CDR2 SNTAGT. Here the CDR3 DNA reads TGTGCCAGCAGTGAATCCGGTCATAGCAATCAGCCCCAGCATTTT. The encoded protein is CASSESGHSNQPQHF.

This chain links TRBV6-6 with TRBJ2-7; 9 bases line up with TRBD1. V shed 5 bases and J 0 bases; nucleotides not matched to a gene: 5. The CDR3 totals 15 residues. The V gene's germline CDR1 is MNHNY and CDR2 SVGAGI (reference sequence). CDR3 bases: TGTGCCAGCAGTAACGACAGGGGGAGCTCCTACGAGCAGTACTTC. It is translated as CASSNDRGSSYEQYF.

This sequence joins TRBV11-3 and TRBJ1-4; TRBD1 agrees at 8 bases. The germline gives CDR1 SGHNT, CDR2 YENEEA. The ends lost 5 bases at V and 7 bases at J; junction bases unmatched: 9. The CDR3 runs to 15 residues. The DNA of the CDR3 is TGTGCCAGCAGCGTGGGGCCAGGGGGCGGTGAAAAACTGTTTTTT. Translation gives CASSVGPGGGEKLFF.

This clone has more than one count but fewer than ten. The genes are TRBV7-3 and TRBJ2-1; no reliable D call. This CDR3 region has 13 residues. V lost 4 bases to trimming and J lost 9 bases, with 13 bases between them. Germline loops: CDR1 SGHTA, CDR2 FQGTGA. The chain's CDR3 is CASSSDLYGEQFF. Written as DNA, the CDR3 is TGTGCCAGCAGCTCCGACCTGTATGGTGAGCAGTTCTTC.

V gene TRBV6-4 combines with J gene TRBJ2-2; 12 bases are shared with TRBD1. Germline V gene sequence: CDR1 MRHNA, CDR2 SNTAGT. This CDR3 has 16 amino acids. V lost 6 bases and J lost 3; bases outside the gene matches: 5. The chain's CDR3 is CASREGQGAHTGELFF. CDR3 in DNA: TGTGCCAGCAGAGAGGGACAGGGGGCGCACACCGGGGAGCTGTTTTTT.

CDR3: CASSSVSGGKRYEQYF. CDR3 coding DNA: TGTGCCAGCAGTTCCGTTTCAGGGGGCAAGCGCTACGAGCAGTACTTC. V gene TRBV6-5 combines with J gene TRBJ2-7; 8 nucleotides line up with TRBD1. J gave up 3 bases and V 4 bases, and 11 bases lay outside the gene matches. This CDR3 spans 16 amino acids. Germline CDR1 and CDR2: MNHEY and SVGAGI.

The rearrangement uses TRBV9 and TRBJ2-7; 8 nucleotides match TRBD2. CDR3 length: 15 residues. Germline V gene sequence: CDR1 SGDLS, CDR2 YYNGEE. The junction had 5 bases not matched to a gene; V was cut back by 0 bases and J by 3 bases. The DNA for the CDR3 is TGTGCCAGCAGCGTAGACCCAGCGGGGGTCTACGAGCAGTACTTC. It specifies CASSVDPAGVYEQYF.

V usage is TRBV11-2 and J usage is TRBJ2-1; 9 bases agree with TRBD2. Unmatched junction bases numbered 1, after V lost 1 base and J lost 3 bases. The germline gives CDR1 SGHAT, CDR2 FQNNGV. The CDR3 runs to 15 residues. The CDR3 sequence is CASSLVAGVYNEQFF. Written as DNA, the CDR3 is TGTGCCAGCAGCTTAGTAGCGGGGGTCTACAATGAGCAGTTCTTC.

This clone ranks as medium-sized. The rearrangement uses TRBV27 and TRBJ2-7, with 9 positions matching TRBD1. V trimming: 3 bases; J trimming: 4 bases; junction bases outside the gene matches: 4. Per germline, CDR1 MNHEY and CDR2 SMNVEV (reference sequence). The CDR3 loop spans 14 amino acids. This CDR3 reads CASSFGQGTYEQYF. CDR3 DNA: TGTGCCAGCAGTTTCGGACAGGGGACTTACGAGCAGTACTTC.

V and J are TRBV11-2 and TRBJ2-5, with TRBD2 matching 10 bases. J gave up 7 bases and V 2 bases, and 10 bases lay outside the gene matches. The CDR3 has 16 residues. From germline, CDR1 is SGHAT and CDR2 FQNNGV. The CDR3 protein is CASSLLQRGGRGTQYF. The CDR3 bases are TGTGCCAGCAGCTTACTCCAGCGGGGGGGCCGAGGGACCCAGTACTTC.